This T cell receptor beta chain was captured in a study of blood T cells in healthy people across ages. CDR3 length: 16 amino acids. V shed 2 bases and J shed 5 bases, with 19 bases lying between them. Germline CDR1 is SEHNR and CDR2 is FQNEAQ (reference sequence). Donors were healthy Caucasian individuals from Russia aged roughly 6 to 90. The authors ran a second PCR of about 6 to 11 cycles using a sample-barcoded 5' primer and a J-beta primer mix. MiXCR, run by TCRdb on the 5' RACE reads, gives a single entry per CDR3 protein. Among 1.5 million to 2 million distinct CDR3 sequences listed, around 36% were seen once.

The V and J genes are TRBV7-9 and TRBJ2-7; a possible D gene is TRBD2 (5 bases). This sequence was found in a woman younger than 45 in good health. The sequencing input was blood. The CDR3 DNA reads as TGTGCCAGCAGCTTACTTCTCGGAGCGGAAGGAGACGAGCAGTACTTC. The encoded protein is CASSLLLGAEGDEQYF. The complete variable domain, with remaining parts taken from reference TRBV7-9 and TRBJ2-7, reads DTGVSQNPRHKITKRGQNVTFRCDPISEHNRLYWYRQTLGQGPEFLTYFQNEAQLEKSRLLSDRFSAERPKGSFSTLEIQRTEQGDSAMYLCASSLLLGAEGDEQYFGPGTRLTVT.